The rows below give T cell receptor beta chains drawn from one sample of a study of cytomegalovirus exposure and HLA in healthy donors. The data were produced by immunoSEQ multiplex PCR, yet TCRdb's version contains in-frame clones alone and is incomplete. The sample lists some 180,000 clones, 77% occurring once. Input material: PBMCs. The receptors shown here come from a woman in her sixties or seventies in good health and CMV-seropositive. CDR3s include the opening cysteine and the closing phenylalanine or tryptophan.

CASSYSQGYGYTF,TRBJ1-2,TRBV6-6
CASSVGRQLSGNTIYF,TRBJ1-3,TRBV9
CASSLVGSAGQGPEQYF,TRBJ2-7,TRBV7-9
CASSPTGVQETQYF,TRBJ2-5,TRBV5-6
CASSGSEYNEQFF,TRBJ2-1,TRBV6-5
CASSSRGGASYEQYF,TRBJ2-7,TRBV7-2
CASSLWTGTGSLRSNQPQHF,TRBJ1-5,TRBV28
CASSLEEGFGSPLHF,TRBJ1-6,TRBV11-2
CASSLVTDEQYF,TRBJ2-7,TRBV5-1
CACDPGHRTLGSPLHF,TRBJ1-6,TRBV6-6
CASSPTGVGETEAFF,TRBJ1-1,TRBV7-2
CASRDRRRSGANVLTF,TRBJ2-6,TRBV5-1
CASSYSGQGDNEQYF,TRBJ2-7,TRBV6-5
CASSFGTGTVGRGGYTF,TRBJ1-2,TRBV7-8
CASSPIPGTGVEQFF,TRBJ2-1,TRBV18
CASSYTGPSLSYEQYF,TRBJ2-7,TRBV6-5
CASSVASGGPYEQYF,TRBJ2-7,TRBV9
CASSLHSLAGNTGELFF,TRBJ2-2,TRBV7-3
CASSETGGKWYEQYF,TRBJ2-7,TRBV25-1
CASSPDRGSYNEQFF,TRBJ2-1,TRBV27
CASSSGGNYGYTF,TRBJ1-2,TRBV28
CAWSVRLPNEQFF,TRBJ2-1,TRBV30
CASSEGQYYEQYF,.,TRBV27
CASSSKTEQGPNYGYTF,TRBJ1-2,TRBV11-2
CASSQGQSRYEQYF,.,TRBV7-2
CASSLKGQGRGYTF,TRBJ1-2,TRBV7-3
CASSRTGTETQYF,TRBJ2-5,TRBV7-9
CASSQEGLDEQYF,TRBJ2-7,TRBV4-1
CASRGAPGQGSISYEQYF,TRBJ2-7,TRBV28
CASSLVTGIYKDNQPQHF,TRBJ1-5,TRBV7-9
CAIAGTGNMNTEAFF,TRBJ1-1,TRBV6-1
CASSYGSSGLGYEQYF,TRBJ2-7,TRBV6-5
CASSRDYHNEQFF,TRBJ2-1,TRBV5-1
CASSLRGYLEKLFF,TRBJ1-4,TRBV2
CASSPSQGLKYTEAFF,TRBJ1-1,TRBV18
CASSPEPGTIPFLVGANVLTF,TRBJ2-6,TRBV7-6
CASSVSGQYNEKLFF,TRBJ1-4,TRBV9
CASSLKRGSPHAEQYF,TRBJ2-7,TRBV18
CASSFWGAGELFF,TRBJ2-2,TRBV5-4
CASSSGQAPTGELFF,TRBJ2-2,TRBV6-5